The 29 T cell receptor beta chains reported below all come from one sample, sequenced in a study of CD8 T cells in Susac syndrome. After extraction with the RNeasy kit, about 0.5 to 1 ug of the RNA was reverse transcribed using random hexamers. TCRdb called the immunoSEQ multiplex PCR reads again in MiXCR, with one record for every CDR3 protein. Among about 240,000 distinct CDR3 sequences listed, almost 97% were seen once. Sequencing used CD4+ T cells from PBMCs. The receptors were sampled from a human donor with Susac syndrome.

V usage is TRBV2 and J usage is TRBJ2-5, with D unresolved. The germline gives CDR1 SNHLY, CDR2 FYNNEI. The length of the CDR3 is 12 residues. The germline V and J ends were trimmed by 3 bases and 4 bases, with 6 bases remaining between them. The chain's CDR3 is CASSDLGETQYF. In DNA, the CDR3 is TGTGCCAGCAGTGATTTAGGAGAGACCCAGTACTTC.

The chain links TRBV18 to TRBJ2-1; 15 positions agree with TRBD2. This CDR3 is built from 16 residues. Per the germline V gene, CDR1 is KGHSH and CDR2 is LQKENI. The junction had 7 bases not matched to a gene; V was cut back by 3 bases and J by 10 bases. The DNA of the CDR3 is TGTGCCAGCTCACCCCGGGGACTAGCGGGAGGAGGAGAGCAGTTCTTC. It specifies CASSPRGLAGGGEQFF. The whole variable domain, filled in from reference TRBV18 and TRBJ2-1, reads NAGVMQNPRHLVRRRGQEARLRCSPMKGHSHVYWYRQLPEEGLKFMVYLQKENIIDESGMPKERFSAEFPKEGPSILRIQQVVRGDSAAYFCASSPRGLAGGGEQFFGPGTRLTVL.

The gene calls are TRBV28 and TRBJ1-2, with 8 bases aligning to TRBD1. Germline assignment: CDR1 MDHEN and CDR2 SYDVKM. This CDR3 comprises 14 residues. V lost 4 bases to trimming and J lost 8 bases; unmatched junction nucleotides: 9. The CDR3 nucleotides read TGTGCCAGCAGTTCCGGGACAGGCGGACGGGGCTACACCTTC. Protein: CASSSGTGGRGYTF.

The chain has TRBV20-1 and TRBJ2-5; 8 nucleotides align to TRBD2. V lost 5 bases and J lost 1; bases outside the gene matches: 9. CDR1 DFQATT and CDR2 SNEGSKA come from the germline V gene (reference sequence). CDR3 length: 15 residues. The CDR3 bases are TGCAGTGCTTCATTCGAGAGCGGGAGCCAAGAGACCCAGTACTTC. As protein: CSASFESGSQETQYF.

This clonotype appeared once. This chain connects TRBV29-1 to TRBJ2-4; 9 bases agree with TRBD1. CDR1 and CDR2 (germline): SQVTM, ANQGSEA. The trim removed 4 bases at V and 6 bases at J, leaving 7 bases unmatched. This CDR3 has 14 residues. In DNA form, the CDR3 reads TGCAGCGTTGGCCGGGACAGGGCCCTAAACATTCAGTACTTC. Translated, it gives CSVGRDRALNIQYF.

The chain carries TRBV2 and TRBJ2-2; D is unclear. Per germline, CDR1 SNHLY and CDR2 FYNNEI. V gave up 2 bases and J gave up 5 bases, with 12 bases separating them. The CDR3 is made up of 15 amino acids. The CDR3, as DNA: TGTGCCAGCAGTGAACTAGGCCTACCGACCGGGGAGCTGTTTTTT. This encodes CASSELGLPTGELFF.

This chain connects TRBV15 to TRBJ2-1; 11 bases align to TRBD2. CDR1 LNHNV and CDR2 YYDKDF come from the germline V gene (reference sequence). This CDR3 has 16 residues. Trimming removed 1 base from V and 1 base from J; junction bases left unmatched: 0. The CDR3 DNA follows: TGTGCCACCAGCAGAGGACTAGCGGGATCCTACAATGAGCAGTTCTTC. Translating gives CATSRGLAGSYNEQFF. The full variable domain, in which reference TRBV15 and TRBJ2-1 provide the parts outside the CDR3, is DAMVIQNPRYQVTQFGKPVTLSCSQTLNHNVMYWYQQKSSQAPKLLFHYYDKDFNNEADTPDNFQSRRPNTSFCFLDIRSPGLGDTAMYLCATSRGLAGSYNEQFFGPGTRLTVL.

This chain uses TRBV9 with TRBJ1-1; D is undetermined. V lost 1 base, J lost 2 bases, and 6 bases lay in between. This CDR3 spans 13 amino acids. The V gene's germline CDR1 is SGDLS and CDR2 YYNGEE. The chain's CDR3 is CASSVMTNTEAFF. CDR3 DNA: TGTGCCAGCAGCGTAATGACTAACACTGAAGCTTTCTTT.

The chain uses TRBV20-1 and TRBJ1-1, with D perhaps matching TRBD1 (5 bases). The CDR3 is 13 residues long. Germline values: CDR1 DFQATT, CDR2 SNEGSKA (reference sequence). V lost 2 bases, J lost 4 bases, and 11 bases lay in between. CDR3 loop: CSARMSGGTEAFF. The DNA for the CDR3 is TGCAGTGCTAGAATGTCGGGGGGCACTGAAGCTTTCTTT.

This clonotype was observed once. The genes are TRBV30 and TRBJ2-1, with D possibly called TRBD1 or TRBD2 (5 bases each). The V end lost 2 bases, the J end lost 8 bases, and 16 bases lay between the germline ends. The CDR3 is made up of 14 amino acids. CDR1 and CDR2 (germline): GTSNPN, SVGIG (reference sequence). CDR3 residues: CAWSPGRRSHEQFF. The CDR3 bases are TGTGCCTGGAGTCCGGGACGGCGGAGCCATGAGCAGTTCTTC.

The chain employs TRBV7-2 and TRBJ2-3; 11 nucleotides match TRBD2. This CDR3 contains 14 residues. J lost 6 bases, V lost 6 bases, and 5 bases had no gene match. Germline V gene sequence: CDR1 SGHTA, CDR2 FQGNSA. This CDR3 is CASRLAGGRDTQYF. The CDR3 region has the DNA TGTGCCAGCAGGCTAGCGGGAGGAAGGGATACGCAGTATTTT.

The chain couples TRBV5-6 to TRBJ1-2, with D unresolved. The CDR3 is 13 residues long. V was clipped by 1 base and J by 2 bases, with 6 bases between them. Germline V gene data show CDR1 as SGHDT and CDR2 as YYEEEE. CDR3 sequence reads: CASSLFQNYGYTF. CDR3 nucleotides: TGTGCCAGCAGCTTGTTCCAGAACTATGGCTACACCTTC.

The chain is built from TRBV5-1 and TRBJ2-4; D assignment may be TRBD1 or TRBD2 (5 bases each). The V end was cut by 2 bases, the J end by 9 bases, with 21 bases between. Germline CDR1 SGHRS, CDR2 YFSETQ. This CDR3 spans 16 amino acids. The CDR3 loop reads CASSLPAGSGLSIQYF. For the CDR3, the DNA is TGCGCCAGCAGCTTACCGGCAGGGTCGGGATTGAGCATTCAGTACTTC.

This chain links TRBV20-1 with TRBJ1-1, with a tentative D call TRBD1 (5 bases). With 5 bases removed from V and 2 bases from J, the gap between germline ends came to 18 bases. The CDR3 consists of 15 residues. Germline-derived CDR1 and CDR2 are DFQATT and SNEGSKA (reference sequence). As DNA, the CDR3 is TGCAGTGCTCCATCGGGGATGGGGGGTAACACTGAAGCTTTCTTT. Translation: CSAPSGMGGNTEAFF.

The chain uses TRBV29-1 and TRBJ2-5; TRBD1 agrees at 11 bases. The trim removed 6 bases at V and 8 bases at J, leaving 14 bases unmatched. The CDR3 contains 15 residues. Germline lookup yields CDR1 SQVTM and CDR2 ANQGSEA. CDR3: CSVGRDRGYGATQYF. The CDR3 DNA is TGCAGCGTCGGGAGGGACAGGGGGTATGGGGCAACCCAGTACTTC.

J is TRBJ2-2 and V is TRBV5-1; 7 positions agree with TRBD2. Trimming removed 6 bases from V and 4 bases from J; junction bases left unmatched: 6. Germline V CDR1 and CDR2: SGHRS, YFSETQ. The CDR3 consists of 14 residues. CDR3 loop: CASTRASGTGELFF. CDR3 sequence (DNA): TGCGCCAGCACCCGGGCTAGCGGCACCGGGGAGCTGTTTTTT. The variable domain in full, completed from reference TRBV5-1 and TRBJ2-2, reads KAGVTQTPRYLIKTRGQQVTLSCSPISGHRSVSWYQQTPGQGLQFLFEYFSETQRNKGNFPGRFSGRQFSNSRSEMNVSTLELGDSALYLCASTRASGTGELFFGEGSRLTVL.

The table lists this clonotype with a count of one. This chain uses TRBV11-2 with TRBJ1-2; 7 bases fit TRBD1. Trimming took 4 bases from V and 2 from J; bases not matched to a gene: 4. This CDR3 contains 14 residues. Germline V gene sequence: CDR1 SGHAT, CDR2 FQNNGV. The CDR3 DNA follows: TGTGCCAGCAGCTACAGGGGCTCCAACTATGGCTACACCTTC. Translating gives CASSYRGSNYGYTF.

This sequence joins TRBV27 and TRBJ2-1; 7 bases align to TRBD1. This CDR3 is built from 17 residues. Germline-derived CDR1 and CDR2 are MNHEY and SMNVEV (reference sequence). The V and J ends lost 6 bases and 0 bases, in that order; junction bases with no gene match: 11. CDR3 coding DNA: TGTGCCAGCAGCGCAGAAGACAGGGTCTTCTCCTACAATGAGCAGTTCTTC. It specifies CASSAEDRVFSYNEQFF.

This clonotype was detected once. This chain uses TRBV28 with TRBJ2-1; D perhaps matches TRBD2 (5 bases). The V gene's germline CDR1 is MDHEN and CDR2 SYDVKM. This CDR3 comprises 13 residues. Trimming took off 2 bases at V and 9 bases at J, with 11 bases between the two ends. DNA of the CDR3: TGTGCCAGCAGTTTAAGGACTCCTGGTGAGCAGTTCTTC. Translated, it gives CASSLRTPGEQFF.

The rearrangement joins TRBV2 to TRBJ2-1, with TRBD2 matching over 7 bases. The CDR3 totals 14 residues. Germline CDR1 reads SNHLY; CDR2 reads FYNNEI. Losses at the gene ends were 4 bases for V and 9 bases for J; bases not matched to a gene: 9. The CDR3: CASSVEGGPVEQFF. The DNA for the CDR3 is TGTGCCAGCAGTGTCGAGGGAGGGCCGGTTGAGCAGTTCTTC.

The chain combines TRBV15 with TRBJ2-5; D is undetermined. With 8 bases removed from V and 2 bases from J, the gap between germline ends came to 18 bases. The V gene's germline CDR1 is LNHNV and CDR2 YYDKDF (reference sequence). The CDR3 loop spans 15 amino acids. The CDR3 DNA sequence: TGTGCCACCTCCAATGGATTTTACCGACAAGAGACCCAGTACTTC. Translated: CATSNGFYRQETQYF.

The J gene is TRBJ2-3, the V gene TRBV6-1; TRBD1 might be the D (5 bases). Germline V gene data show CDR1 as MNHNS and CDR2 as SASEGT. The CDR3 contains 17 residues. V shed 7 bases and J shed 2 bases, with 22 bases lying between them. In nucleotides, the CDR3 is TGTGCCAGCACCCTGGGGCCTCACCCCCCACTCACAGATACGCAGTATTTT. It translates to CASTLGPHPPLTDTQYF.

V usage is TRBV28 and J usage is TRBJ1-2, with TRBD1 identical over 10 bases. J was trimmed by 8 bases and V by 1 base; bases with no gene match: 7. The germline gives CDR1 MDHEN, CDR2 SYDVKM. This CDR3 contains 15 residues. The CDR3 reads CASSLSPGQGSGYTF. The DNA of the CDR3 is TGTGCCAGCAGTTTATCGCCGGGACAGGGGAGCGGCTACACCTTC.

V is TRBV18 and J is TRBJ1-3; D unclear. The CDR3 has 15 residues. The germline CDR1 and CDR2 sequences are KGHSH and LQKENI. V was pared by 3 bases and J by 2 bases, with 11 bases between. In nucleotides, the CDR3 is TGTGCCAGCTCACCCGGCGGGGAGGCTGGAAACACCATATATTTT. It yields the protein CASSPGGEAGNTIYF. Looking up the rest from reference TRBV18 and TRBJ1-3 gives the full variable domain: NAGVMQNPRHLVRRRGQEARLRCSPMKGHSHVYWYRQLPEEGLKFMVYLQKENIIDESGMPKERFSAEFPKEGPSILRIQQVVRGDSAAYFCASSPGGEAGNTIYFGEGSWLTVV.

The V gene is TRBV5-1, the J gene TRBJ2-7; the D is unclear. The CDR3 totals 14 residues. Trimming took 0 bases from V and 1 from J, leaving 8 bases between them. The germline V gene encodes CDR1 SGHRS and CDR2 YFSETQ. The chain's CDR3 is CASSLGQPSYEQYF. The CDR3 DNA reads as TGCGCCAGCAGCTTGGGTCAACCATCCTACGAGCAGTACTTC.

This clonotype showed up just once. The gene calls are TRBV7-3 and TRBJ2-2, with TRBD2 identical over 10 bases. The germline CDR1 and CDR2 sequences are SGHTA and FQGTGA. The CDR3 covers 18 residues. Germline trimming cut 1 base from V and 1 base from J; bases unmatched to any gene: 6. The CDR3 region is CASSLIPRLAGNTGELFF. In DNA form, the CDR3 reads TGTGCCAGCAGCTTAATCCCGCGACTAGCGGGGAACACCGGGGAGCTGTTTTTT. The full variable domain, in which reference TRBV7-3 and TRBJ2-2 provide the parts outside the CDR3, is GAGVSQTPSNKVTEKGKYVELRCDPISGHTALYWYRQSLGQGPEFLIYFQGTGAADDSGLPNDRFFAVRPEGSVSTLKIQRTERGDSAVYLCASSLIPRLAGNTGELFFGEGSRLTVL.

The rearrangement links TRBV6-5 to TRBJ2-1; 9 nucleotides line up with TRBD2. The V segment lost 5 bases and the J segment 4 bases; nucleotides outside the gene matches: 3. The CDR3 sequence is 14 residues long. Germline-derived CDR1 and CDR2 are MNHEY and SVGAGI. CDR3 bases: TGTGCCAGCAGTCGACTAGCGGTTTACAATGAGCAGTTCTTC. This encodes CASSRLAVYNEQFF.

In its sample, this clonotype was seen once. The chain carries TRBV28 and TRBJ1-5, with D unclear. The CDR3 has 12 residues. Germline V gene lookup returns CDR1 MDHEN and CDR2 SYDVKM. Trimming removed 5 bases from V and 4 bases from J, with 6 bases in between. CDR3 DNA: TGTGCCAGCAGTAAAGGAAATCAGCCCCAGCATTTT. Residues: CASSKGNQPQHF.

This chain connects TRBV4-1 to TRBJ2-4; D may be TRBD2 (5 bases). V lost 1 base and J 8 bases, leaving 15 bases between the germline ends. Germline-derived CDR1 and CDR2 are MGHRA and YSYEKL. The CDR3 totals 15 residues. CDR3 amino acids: CASSQGEREVDIQYF. The CDR3 DNA reads TGCGCCAGCAGCCAAGGGGAGCGCGAAGTGGACATTCAGTACTTC.